Listed here are 22 T cell receptor beta chains from one sample, sequenced in a study of shared clonotypes between healthy human individuals. Data came from immunoSEQ multiplex PCR; TCRdb stores just in-frame clones and leaves some out. The profile shows some 120,000 clones, 68% of them singletons. Sequencing was carried out using memory CD8+ T cells sorted from blood. As to subset: CD45RO+ cells pooled with CCR7-negative TemRA cells. The receptors originated from a woman aged 25 to 39 in good health.

There are a few counts of this clone. The chain uses TRBV25-1 and TRBJ2-1, with D tentatively TRBD1 or TRBD2 (5 bases each). The V end lost 1 base, the J end lost 6 bases, and 10 bases lay between the germline ends. CDR3 length: 14 residues. In germline, CDR1 is MGHDK, CDR2 SYGVNS. The CDR3 bases are TGTGCCAGCAGTGAATCGGGGCAGTCCAATGAGCAGTTCTTC. It translates to CASSESGQSNEQFF.

The chain couples TRBV5-6 to TRBJ1-1; no reliable D call. Trimming stripped 6 bases from V and 7 bases from J, with 13 bases between. From germline, CDR1 is SGHDT and CDR2 YYEEEE. The CDR3 consists of 12 residues. This CDR3 is CASTRYPGEAFF. CDR3 sequence (DNA): TGTGCCAGCACTCGTTACCCGGGTGAAGCTTTCTTT. Using reference TRBV5-6 and TRBJ1-1 for the parts outside the CDR3, the full variable domain is DAGVTQSPTHLIKTRGQQVTLRCSPKSGHDTVSWYQQALGQGPQFIFQYYEEEERQRGNFPDRFSGHQFPNYSSELNVNALLLGDSALYLCASTRYPGEAFFGQGTRLTVV.

The rearrangement joins TRBV27 to TRBJ2-7; D is perhaps TRBD2 (5 bases). CDR1 is MNHEY and CDR2 is SMNVEV in the germline V gene (reference sequence). The V gene lost 6 bases and the J gene lost 0 bases, with 15 bases spanning the gap. This CDR3 spans 15 amino acids. The CDR3 sequence is CASSQEGASSYEQYF. In nucleotides, the CDR3 is TGTGCCAGCAGCCAAGAGGGCGCTAGCTCCTACGAGCAGTACTTC.

The chain employs TRBV19 and TRBJ2-6, with a weak D call TRBD1 (6 bases). The CDR3 has 17 residues. The V gene lost 5 bases and the J gene lost 0 bases, with 14 bases spanning the gap. CDR1 is LNHDA, CDR2 SQIVND, per germline (reference sequence). This CDR3 is CASSGRTAPSGANVLTF. The CDR3 coding sequence is TGTGCCAGTAGTGGCCGGACAGCTCCCTCTGGGGCCAACGTCCTGACTTTC.

This clone was picked up one time. The chain recombines TRBV10-3 with TRBJ1-5; perhaps TRBD1 as D (5 bases). The length of the CDR3 is 16 residues. Trimming cost V 3 bases and J 3 bases, with 15 bases left between them. Germline lookup yields CDR1 ENHRY and CDR2 SYGVKD. CDR3 protein: CAISEGVGGNNQPQHF. In DNA, the CDR3 is TGTGCCATCAGTGAAGGGGTTGGGGGGAACAATCAGCCCCAGCATTTT.

The genes are TRBV7-9 and TRBJ1-1; the D is unclear. The V end lost 5 bases, the J end lost 0 bases, and 7 bases lay between the germline ends. In germline, CDR1 is SEHNR, CDR2 FQNEAQ (reference sequence). The CDR3 is made up of 13 amino acids. The chain's CDR3 is CASSRGLNTEAFF. CDR3 sequence (DNA): TGTGCCAGCAGCAGAGGACTGAACACTGAAGCTTTCTTT.

The V call is TRBV11-2, the J call TRBJ2-7; possibly TRBD1 for D (9 bases). With 5 bases removed from V and 2 bases from J, the gap between germline ends came to 25 bases. The CDR3 has 18 amino acids. CDR1 is SGHAT, CDR2 FQNNGV, per germline. The CDR3 sequence is CASSPLGGGTGNTYEQYF. Here the CDR3 DNA reads TGTGCCAGCAGCCCTCTCGGGGGGGGGACAGGGAATACCTACGAGCAGTACTTC.

CDR3 nucleotide sequence: TGTGCCAGCAGTGGGCCCCGCCGTGGCATTCAGTACTTC. Its translation: CASSGPRRGIQYF. The chain employs TRBV7-6 and TRBJ2-4, with unresolved D. Trimming took 6 bases from V and 9 from J, leaving 15 bases between them. The CDR3 contains 13 residues. Germline lookup yields CDR1 SGHVS and CDR2 FNYEAQ.

The count of this clone is one. The chain has TRBV27 and TRBJ2-1; D may be TRBD2 (6 bases). CDR1 is MNHEY and CDR2 is SMNVEV in the germline V gene (reference sequence). Trimming removed 6 bases at V and 7 bases at J, with 25 bases between. This CDR3 contains 17 residues. CDR3 in amino acids: CASSPLVISGGSNEQFF. The CDR3, as DNA: TGTGCCAGCAGCCCCCTGGTGATTAGCGGCGGGTCGAATGAGCAGTTCTTC.

This clone was picked up many times. The V and J genes are TRBV6-4 and TRBJ2-3, with 8 positions matching TRBD1. The CDR3 runs to 16 residues. V lost 0 bases and J lost 6; bases outside the gene matches: 8. Germline V gene lookup returns CDR1 MRHNA and CDR2 SNTAGT. The CDR3 DNA reads as TGTGCCAGCAGTGACTCAGGGACAGGCGGTTTCGATACGCAGTATTTT. This encodes CASSDSGTGGFDTQYF.

The chain is built from TRBV7-2 and TRBJ1-2; D unresolved. The CDR3 runs to 14 residues. Trimming left V 7 bases short and J 7 bases short, with 19 bases between. Per germline, CDR1 SGHTA and CDR2 FQGNSA. Here the CDR3 DNA reads TGTGCCAGCACCCTTGGACTCTTGATCAGTGGCTACACCTTC. As protein: CASTLGLLISGYTF. Combining the CDR3 with reference TRBV7-2 and TRBJ1-2 gives the whole variable domain GAGVSQSPSNKVTEKGKDVELRCDPISGHTALYWYRQSLGQGLEFLIYFQGNSAPDKSGLPSDRFSAERTGGSVSTLTIQRTQQEDSAVYLCASTLGLLISGYTFGSGTRLTVV.

The chain has TRBV5-1 and TRBJ1-4; tentatively, D is TRBD1 (6 bases). V dropped 5 bases and J dropped 8 bases, with 19 bases sitting between them. The CDR3 extends over 15 amino acids. Germline V CDR1 and CDR2: SGHRS, YFSETQ. The DNA of the CDR3 is TGCGCCAGCAGATACCAGGGGTTTGAATGGGAAAAACTGTTTTTT. Translated: CASRYQGFEWEKLFF.

The chain employs TRBV5-4 and TRBJ2-7, with a possible D match to TRBD1 (5 bases). Germline CDR1 reads SGHNT; CDR2 reads YYREEE (reference sequence). V was trimmed by 2 bases and J by 1 base, leaving 13 bases between them. This CDR3 has 15 amino acids. The CDR3 coding sequence is TGTGCCAGCAGCTTAGGACAATATAAGTCCTACGAGCAGTACTTC. Translated: CASSLGQYKSYEQYF.

The CDR3, as DNA: TGTGCCAGCAGCCCCTGGTTCGAGACTAGCGGTAATGAGCAGTTCTTC. Translated, it gives CASSPWFETSGNEQFF. The chain carries TRBV7-8 and TRBJ2-1, with TRBD2 identical over 9 bases. Germline assignment: CDR1 SGHVS and CDR2 FQNEAQ. The CDR3 runs to 16 residues. V trimming: 5 bases; J trimming: 7 bases; junction bases outside the gene matches: 12.

This clone has a handful of counts. The J gene is TRBJ1-1, the V gene TRBV19; 9 nucleotides agree with TRBD1. Germline CDR1 is LNHDA and CDR2 is SQIVND (reference sequence). Trimming removed 5 bases from V and 4 bases from J; junction bases left unmatched: 5. There are 14 residues in the CDR3. The CDR3 sequence is CASSVDRGGTEAFF. The CDR3 nucleotides read TGTGCCAGTAGTGTGGACAGGGGCGGCACTGAAGCTTTCTTT.

J is TRBJ2-7 and V is TRBV28, with 7 bases identical to TRBD1. The CDR3 consists of 13 residues. J lost 4 bases, V lost 2 bases, and 2 bases had no gene match. CDR1 MDHEN and CDR2 SYDVKM come from the germline V gene. CDR3 DNA: TGTGCCAGCAGTTTACAGGGGGTTTACGAGCAGTACTTC. Its translation is CASSLQGVYEQYF.

V is TRBV19 and J is TRBJ2-2, with 11 nucleotides matching TRBD1. Trimming cost V 6 bases and J 5 bases; bases outside gene matches: 5. CDR3 length: 15 amino acids. In germline, CDR1 is LNHDA, CDR2 SQIVND (reference sequence). In DNA form, the CDR3 reads TGTGCCAGTAGCTCCGGGACAGGGGGTACCGGGGAGCTGTTTTTT. It codes for CASSSGTGGTGELFF.

This chain joins TRBV6-1 and TRBJ2-7; D gene ambiguous. V was pared by 1 base and J by 4 bases, with 8 bases between. Germline V gene sequence: CDR1 MNHNS, CDR2 SASEGT. This CDR3 has 13 amino acids. The CDR3 region has the DNA TGTGCCAGCAGTGAAGTAACAACTTACGAGCAGTACTTC. Amino acid sequence: CASSEVTTYEQYF.

CDR3 DNA: TGTGCCAGCAGCTGGGACAGGATAAATCAGCCCCAGCATTTT. Amino acids: CASSWDRINQPQHF. The rearrangement uses TRBV5-8 and TRBJ1-5, with 8 bases fitting TRBD1. Germline V gene data show CDR1 as SGHTS and CDR2 as YDEGEE. Trimming cost V 3 bases and J 4 bases; bases outside gene matches: 3. CDR3 length: 14 amino acids.

The V gene is TRBV7-6, the J gene TRBJ2-7; 7 nucleotides align to TRBD2. The V gene's germline CDR1 is SGHVS and CDR2 FNYEAQ. The CDR3 is made up of 14 amino acids. The V segment lost 5 bases and the J segment 3 bases; nucleotides outside the gene matches: 7. The chain's CDR3 is CASSQGLSSYEQYF. In DNA form, the CDR3 reads TGTGCCAGCAGCCAGGGACTATCGAGCTACGAGCAGTACTTC.

This clone showed up many times. The chain uses TRBV6-4 and TRBJ2-2, with 10 bases identical to TRBD2. CDR3 length: 16 residues. CDR1 is MRHNA, CDR2 SNTAGT, per germline. The J segment lost 9 bases and the V segment lost 0 bases, leaving 7 bases of the junction unmatched. DNA for the CDR3: TGTGCCAGCAGTGACTCGATGGCTAGCGGGAGCCGGGAGCTGTTTTTT. Protein sequence: CASSDSMASGSRELFF.

CDR3 DNA sequence: TGTGCCAGAAATGAAATGGACGGCCCGTCTGAAGCTTTCTTT. It translates to CARNEMDGPSEAFF. This chain uses TRBV7-9 with TRBJ1-1; D is undetermined. The germline V gene has CDR1 SEHNR and CDR2 FQNEAQ (reference sequence). With 9 bases removed from V and 6 bases from J, the gap between germline ends came to 20 bases. This CDR3 is built from 14 residues.